The 28 T cell receptor beta chains presented below share a single source sample, sequenced in a study of T cell responses to AZD1222 COVID-19 vaccine. This table comes from immunoSEQ multiplex PCR, and its TCRdb copy is limited to in-frame clones, with some not included. This table has more than 95,000 clones, roughly 88% appearing once. The sequenced sample was peripheral blood, obtained on day 0 of MenACWY control vaccination. The source is an adult in good health.

The rearrangement uses TRBV7-2 and TRBJ2-5; 7 nucleotides line up with TRBD2. Germline V gene lookup returns CDR1 SGHTA and CDR2 FQGNSA. There are 14 residues in the CDR3. Trimming cost V 5 bases and J 4 bases; bases outside gene matches: 7. The CDR3 DNA is TGTGCCAGCAGCATATCCTGGGGGGGAGAGACCCAGTACTTC. This codes for CASSISWGGETQYF.

J is TRBJ2-5 and V is TRBV6-5; TRBD1 might be the D (6 bases). The CDR3 length is 12 residues. Per the germline V gene, CDR1 is MNHEY and CDR2 is SVGAGI. V lost 6 bases, J lost 1 base, and 6 bases lay in between. CDR3 sequence: CASRTGQETQYF. The DNA for the CDR3 is TGTGCCAGCAGGACAGGCCAAGAGACCCAGTACTTC.

The J gene is TRBJ1-5, the V gene TRBV6-5; D might be TRBD1 (5 bases). V lost 0 bases and J 6 bases, leaving 12 bases between the germline ends. This CDR3 has 15 residues. The germline CDR1 and CDR2 sequences are MNHEY and SVGAGI. CDR3 residues: CASSYSGGRGQPQHF. The CDR3 DNA reads TGTGCCAGCAGTTACTCGGGGGGACGGGGTCAGCCCCAGCATTTT.

This rearrangement joins TRBV7-8 to TRBJ2-2; 10 bases fit TRBD1. Unmatched junction bases numbered 4, after V lost 5 bases and J lost 4 bases. CDR1 and CDR2 (germline): SGHVS, FQNEAQ. This CDR3 contains 15 residues. CDR3 region: CASSLGQGGTGELFF. The DNA for the CDR3 is TGTGCCAGCAGCCTAGGACAGGGGGGCACCGGGGAGCTGTTTTTT.

The chain links TRBV6-1 to TRBJ2-7, with D possibly being TRBD2 (6 bases). The CDR3 sequence is 15 residues long. CDR1 MNHNS and CDR2 SASEGT come from the germline V gene. The V and J ends lost 3 bases and 0 bases respectively, with 12 bases between them. In DNA form, the CDR3 reads TGTGCCAGCAGTGACCCGCCTAGCGACTCCTACGAGCAGTACTTC. It codes for CASSDPPSDSYEQYF.

The V and J genes are TRBV7-9 and TRBJ2-7; tentative D call: TRBD1 (6 bases). Trimming cost V 5 bases and J 0 bases, with 14 bases left between them. CDR1 SEHNR and CDR2 FQNEAQ come from the germline V gene (reference sequence). The CDR3 covers 15 residues. Written as DNA, the CDR3 is TGTGCCAGCAGCACCGGGACATACTCCTCCTACGAGCAGTACTTC. Its protein product is CASSTGTYSSYEQYF.

The chain carries TRBV19 and TRBJ1-5; TRBD1 is a possible D gene (5 bases). Germline CDR1 reads LNHDA; CDR2 reads SQIVND (reference sequence). This CDR3 contains 15 residues. V was shortened by 2 bases and J by 4 bases, with 12 bases between the two germline ends. The DNA of the CDR3 is TGTGCCAGTAGTATATCCCAGGGCGGGAATCAGCCCCAGCATTTT. It encodes CASSISQGGNQPQHF. Full variable domain (missing parts from reference TRBV19 and TRBJ1-5): DGGITQSPKYLFRKEGQNVTLSCEQNLNHDAMYWYRQDPGQGLRLIYYSQIVNDFQKGDIAEGYSVSREKKESFPLTVTSAQKNPTAFYLCASSISQGGNQPQHFGDGTRLSIL.

CDR3 sequence (DNA): TGTGCCATCAGTGGGGGACAGTTACCCCAAGAGACCCAGTACTTC. Translating it yields CAISGGQLPQETQYF. V usage is TRBV10-3 and J usage is TRBJ2-5, with 7 positions matching TRBD1. The J segment lost 1 base and the V segment lost 4 bases, leaving 6 bases of the junction unmatched. Germline V gene sequence: CDR1 ENHRY, CDR2 SYGVKD. The CDR3 has 15 amino acids.

The V call is TRBV7-8, the J call TRBJ2-7; 7 nucleotides align to TRBD2. This CDR3 has 15 residues. With 1 base clipped from V and 0 bases from J, the junction kept 3 bases outside the gene matches. Germline V CDR1 and CDR2: SGHVS, FQNEAQ. As DNA, the CDR3 is TGTGCCAGCAGCTTAGTCGGGAGGCACTCCTACGAGCAGTACTTC. Translated, it gives CASSLVGRHSYEQYF.

The chain recombines TRBV7-8 with TRBJ2-4; TRBD2 matches 7 bases. V gave up 5 bases and J gave up 6 bases; unmatched junction bases: 10. From germline, CDR1 is SGHVS and CDR2 FQNEAQ. CDR3 size: 15 residues. CDR3 loop: CASSLSQGGGNIQYF. The CDR3 DNA follows: TGTGCCAGCAGCCTATCCCAGGGCGGGGGAAACATTCAGTACTTC. Variable domain in full (rest from reference TRBV7-8 and TRBJ2-4): GAGVSQSPRYKVAKRGQDVALRCDPISGHVSLFWYQQALGQGPEFLTYFQNEAQLDKSGLPSDRFFAERPEGSVSTLKIQRTQQEDSAVYLCASSLSQGGGNIQYFGAGTRLSVL.

J is TRBJ1-5 and V is TRBV5-6, with D tentatively TRBD1 (6 bases). Per the germline V gene, CDR1 is SGHDT and CDR2 is YYEEEE. V lost 2 bases to trimming and J lost 3 bases, with 9 bases between them. This CDR3 comprises 14 residues. Here the CDR3 DNA reads TGTGCCAGCAGCTTTAGACAGGCCAATCAGCCCCAGCATTTT. The encoded protein is CASSFRQANQPQHF.

The chain joins TRBV6-5 to TRBJ1-5, with 9 bases fitting TRBD1. This CDR3 is 15 amino acids long. V was clipped by 6 bases and J by 6 bases; unmatched bases: 9. In germline, CDR1 is MNHEY, CDR2 SVGAGI. The CDR3 coding sequence is TGTGCCAGCAGCCAGGGACAGGGCTCTCTTCAGCCCCAGCATTTT. It yields the protein CASSQGQGSLQPQHF.

In regard to this clone: The DNA is left out, because the CDR3 cannot be placed on it with certainty; the CDR3 is given as TCRdb lists it. V gene TRBV6-2 or TRBV6-3 combines with J gene TRBJ2-7; the D call of TRBD2 is as the table states it, not checked on the DNA. Germline V gene lookup returns CDR1 MNHEY and CDR2 SVGEGT. The CDR3 is made up of 14 amino acids, end residues included. CDR3 residues: CASSYGGRLYQQYF.

The V call is TRBV19, the J call TRBJ2-2; either TRBD1 or TRBD2 may fit D (5 bases each). The germline V gene encodes CDR1 LNHDA and CDR2 SQIVND (reference sequence). This CDR3 has 15 residues. Trimming removed 11 bases at V and 2 bases at J, with 18 bases between. Written as DNA, the CDR3 is TGTGCCCCGACCGGTGGGGGATACAACACCGGGGAGCTGTTTTTT. It yields the protein CAPTGGGYNTGELFF.

V is TRBV25-1 and J is TRBJ1-5; D uncertain. The V gene lost 1 base and the J gene lost 4 bases, with 5 bases spanning the gap. The CDR3 length is 13 residues. Germline loops: CDR1 MGHDK, CDR2 SYGVNS. The CDR3 region is CASSEFSNQPQHF. The CDR3 DNA is TGTGCCAGCAGTGAATTTTCAAATCAGCCCCAGCATTTT.

This clone has a single count. The rearrangement uses TRBV20-1 and TRBJ2-5; no reliable D call. CDR1 is DFQATT and CDR2 is SNEGSKA in the germline V gene (reference sequence). The CDR3 spans 12 residues. V shed 3 bases and J shed 7 bases, with 12 bases lying between them. The CDR3 is CSASRDWGTQYF. The CDR3 DNA reads as TGCAGTGCTAGTCGCGATTGGGGGACCCAGTACTTC.

This sequence joins TRBV27 and TRBJ1-6; 11 nucleotides line up with TRBD1. The CDR3 spans 15 residues. V trimming: 5 bases; J trimming: 7 bases; junction bases outside the gene matches: 4. Germline CDR1 and CDR2: MNHEY and SMNVEV (reference sequence). CDR3 residues: CASSPRDRGNSPLHF. The CDR3, as DNA: TGTGCCAGCAGTCCCCGGGACAGGGGGAATTCACCCCTCCACTTT.

CDR3 protein: CASSHGLAVPQETQYF. DNA for the CDR3: TGTGCCAGCAGCCATGGGCTAGCGGTGCCCCAAGAGACCCAGTACTTC. V and J are TRBV4-2 and TRBJ2-5; 7 nucleotides agree with TRBD2. CDR1 and CDR2 from the germline V gene are LGHNA and YNFKEQ. The CDR3 is 16 residues long. The ends lost 3 bases at V and 1 base at J; junction bases unmatched: 8.

The V and J genes are TRBV27 and TRBJ2-1; perhaps TRBD2 as D (6 bases). Germline CDR1 reads MNHEY; CDR2 reads SMNVEV (reference sequence). V was pared by 5 bases and J by 6 bases, with 17 bases between. This CDR3 comprises 15 residues. The CDR3 loop reads CASSAVGAGINEQFF. The CDR3 DNA reads as TGTGCCAGCAGTGCCGTAGGGGCGGGGATCAATGAGCAGTTCTTC.

The V gene is TRBV28, the J gene TRBJ2-7; 8 bases are shared with TRBD1. Trimming took 3 bases from V and 6 from J; bases not matched to a gene: 13. CDR3 size: 16 residues. From germline, CDR1 is MDHEN and CDR2 SYDVKM. The CDR3 nucleotides read TGTGCCAGCAGTTTGGGACAGGCGTCTGGGGTGTTCGAGCAGTACTTC. Its protein product is CASSLGQASGVFEQYF.

The chain employs TRBV11-2 and TRBJ1-4; 7 bases are a match to TRBD1. Germline-derived CDR1 and CDR2 are SGHAT and FQNNGV. V lost 1 base, J lost 4 bases, and 12 bases stayed unmatched. CDR3 length: 18 residues. The CDR3 loop is CASSLAGYSGTVNEKLFF. CDR3 sequence (DNA): TGTGCCAGCAGCTTAGCAGGGTATTCCGGGACAGTTAATGAAAAACTGTTTTTT.

The CDR3 loop is CASSEGWGQETQYF. DNA of the CDR3: TGTGCCAGCAGTGAAGGTTGGGGCCAAGAGACCCAGTACTTC. The V and J genes are TRBV2 and TRBJ2-5; D is uncertain. Per the germline V gene, CDR1 is SNHLY and CDR2 is FYNNEI. The CDR3 covers 14 residues. V lost 1 base, J lost 1 base, and 7 bases lay in between. Together with reference TRBV2 and TRBJ2-5, the CDR3 gives the full variable domain: EPEVTQTPSHQVTQMGQEVILRCVPISNHLYFYWYRQILGQKVEFLVSFYNNEISEKSEIFDDQFSVERPDGSNFTLKIRSTKLEDSAMYFCASSEGWGQETQYFGPGTRLLVL.

The CDR3 reads CASSPTISGGDTQYF. CDR3 nucleotides: TGTGCCAGCTCACCAACGATTAGCGGAGGAGATACGCAGTATTTT. The chain employs TRBV18 and TRBJ2-3; maybe TRBD2 (6 bases). V was clipped by 2 bases and J by 5 bases, with 14 bases between them. In germline, CDR1 is KGHSH, CDR2 LQKENI. CDR3 size: 15 residues.

V and J are TRBV15 and TRBJ1-2, with 8 bases identical to TRBD1. V lost 6 bases to trimming and J lost 8 bases; unmatched junction nucleotides: 8. Germline V lookup: CDR1 LNHNV, CDR2 YYDKDF (reference sequence). The CDR3 sequence is 13 residues long. CDR3 nucleotide sequence: TGTGCCACCAGGCAACAGGGGGGAGAGGGCTACACCTTC. Translated, it gives CATRQQGGEGYTF.

This chain joins TRBV7-8 and TRBJ2-1, with 10 bases fitting TRBD1. V was clipped by 5 bases and J by 6 bases; unmatched bases: 1. The CDR3 has 13 residues. Germline V lookup: CDR1 SGHVS, CDR2 FQNEAQ. The CDR3 DNA sequence: TGTGCCAGCAGCCGGACAGGGGGCAATGAGCAGTTCTTC. Protein product: CASSRTGGNEQFF.

This chain uses TRBV5-1 with TRBJ2-5; D gene ambiguous. The CDR3 is 14 amino acids. The germline gives CDR1 SGHRS, CDR2 YFSETQ. V lost 4 bases and J 5 bases, leaving 15 bases between the germline ends. Here the CDR3 reads CASSGIRVLETQYF. Written as DNA, the CDR3 is TGCGCCAGCAGCGGGATAAGGGTGTTGGAGACCCAGTACTTC.

The chain has TRBV21-1 and TRBJ2-7; no DNA check was done on the table's D call, TRBD2. TRBV21-1 is classified as a pseudogene. CDR3 length: 15 amino acids. This CDR3 reads CASSKVNRSSYEQYF. The CDR3 DNA reads as TGTGCCAGCAGCAAAGTGAATAGGAGCTCCTACGAGCAGTACTTC.

This chain joins TRBV28 and TRBJ2-7, with TRBD2 matching 9 bases. This CDR3 region has 14 residues. Germline values: CDR1 MDHEN, CDR2 SYDVKM. With V trimmed by 2 bases and J by 5 bases, 4 bases remained unmatched. Here the CDR3 reads CASSLGGREHEQYF. CDR3 nucleotides: TGTGCCAGCAGTTTAGGCGGGAGGGAGCACGAGCAGTACTTC.